This T cell receptor (beta chain) emerged from a study of cytomegalovirus exposure and HLA in healthy donors (dated by TCRdb to the late 2010s). For context, the study as a whole: An earlier analysis of approximately 640 of the donors reported about 250 Gb of sequence data and around 110 million unique TCR beta sequences from around 200 million T cells. To predict cytomegalovirus infection status, the study combined high-throughput TCR immunosequencing, statistical association of individual TCRs with disease status, and machine learning. Approximately 310 gigabases of sequencing data and approximately 85 million unique TCR sequences were included in an early release covering about 700 HLA-typed donors. In a later genetic analysis, genome-wide SNP genotypes for about 55% of the roughly 700 donors were used, and that subset was treated as a discovery cohort. About five DR-DQ haplotypes were treated as single units for association and clustering because of strong linkage in the cohort. An earlier analysis of several hundred of the donors applied high-throughput TCR beta sequencing to assess whether each TCR beta V gene segment acted as functional or pseudogenic. All discovery cohort repertoires had been generated using a single sequencing platform. In addition to the first cohort of hundreds of subjects, a separate validation cohort of 130 or so different subjects was used. To study patterns of TCR occurrence, a later analysis re-analyzed previously published TCR beta repertoires from several hundred donors and added high-resolution HLA genotyping. The study was designed to test whether signatures of past pathogen exposure could be identified by cataloging public T cell receptors. The genetic ancestry cluster associated with self-reported Caucasian donors included about 84% of the 398 genotyped donors. The number of donors typed differed by locus, with about 629-640 for A, B, C, DRB1 and DQB1, about 500 for DQA1, 600 to 610 for DPA1, and some 440 for DPB1. The study used immunosequencing to profile the T cell repertoires of approximately 630 subjects and linked those repertoires to cytomegalovirus serostatus. HLA typing included class I and class II loci at four-digit resolution. Rather than drawing on any new phenotypic data, the later analysis identified candidate immune exposures from TCR beta sequences and the way those sequences occurred across donors. Alongside the repertoire data, information on donor age, sex, ethnicity and CMV serostatus was compiled. Among roughly 400 genotyped donors of the cohort, an average of about 240,000 unique TCR beta nucleotide sequences was sequenced per donor, of which 15% to 20% were non-productive.

The CDR3 goes from the cysteine to the phenylalanine over 15 residues. Only CDR3 DNA is held: 45 bases, read in frame from base 1. V sheds 1 base and J sheds 10 bases, leaving 17 bases between their ends. CDR1 MGHRA and CDR2 YSYEKL were looked up in the germline V gene. The method was the immunoSEQ multiplex PCR assay. The multiplex PCR relied on a mix of 60 forward primers for TCR Vbeta segments and 13 reverse primers for TCR Jbeta segments. The CDR3 region of rearranged TCR beta genes was amplified from genomic DNA by a multiplex PCR assay. The Illumina HiSeq System was used to sequence the amplified TCR beta libraries as 87-base-pair reads. Processing in the source paper ran as follows. A later analysis counted some 80 million unique TCR beta chains across the 550 to 800 repertoires, and 9 million to 14 million of these chains were shared by at least two donors. Raw reads were error-corrected and collapsed into unique sequences by a nearest-neighbor algorithm in which closely related sequences were merged to remove PCR and sequencing errors. To assign V, D and J gene segments, CDR3 sequences were aligned to IMGT reference sequences. Each retained sequence needed at least a six-nucleotide match to both a V gene segment and a J gene segment. A rearrangement counted as productive if the CDR3 had no stop codons and remained in frame with V and J, and every other rearrangement counted as non-productive. Following IMGT convention, CDR3 was defined as the stretch from the second conserved V-encoded cysteine to the conserved J-encoded phenylalanine. Sequences without an unambiguous match to a single V gene segment were excluded from the earlier analysis of a few hundred of the donors. In an earlier analysis of approximately 500 of the donors, a V segment was called functional when productive rearrangements were above 56.7%, and segregating when the standard deviation between donors exceeded 5%. A statistical classification framework was developed to diagnose cytomegalovirus status using the catalog of TCR beta chain sequences. A later analysis assigned V and J genes by comparing TCR nucleotide sequences with IMGT/GENE-DB human TR gene sequences. The TCRdist pipeline was used in a later analysis to assign CDR3 sequences and most-parsimonious VDJ recombination scenarios. In a later analysis, every TCR beta chain was defined by the combination of its CDR3 amino acid sequence and its V-gene family, and reads without a unique V-gene family were dropped. A later analysis removed 550 to 650 highly shared, low-generation-probability nucleotide sequences to deal with suspected cross-contamination and a sequencing artifact. For each public chain, a later analysis derived a clonal expansion index from normalized ranks of inferred template counts within each repertoire. A later analysis computed generation probabilities with a VDJ recombination model fitted to out-of-frame rearrangements, and checked the results against IGoR. In a later analysis, TCR-TCR, TCR-HLA and TCR-CMV co-occurrence was scored with hypergeometric tests, and a repertoire-size bias correction was applied to TCR pairs. A later analysis estimated false discovery rates by permuting HLA or CMV assignments 20 times. In a later analysis, co-occurring TCRs were grouped with DBSCAN, and TCRdist sequence similarity was added when clustering was performed within HLA-allele-positive subsets. Co-occurrence clustering excluded repertoires with fewer than 30,000 or more than 120,000 public chains, plus five with anomalous nucleotide sharing. The table comes from immuneACCESS by way of TCRdb, which keeps in-frame sequences with V and J called. Part of the clones is missing from these tables; in studies checked, under half for an unresolved V gene and the rest for unknown reasons. The DNA gave D and trimming, while V, J and clone size come from that table. The sample contains about 170,000 clones, approximately 88% of them found a single time. Together, the top ten hold more than 1% of the sample.

A word on this clone: Its binding antigen is unknown. No base-level quality is on record; no much larger clone is a single base apart.

The cohort comprised some 730 healthy bone marrow donors. At the time of sampling, all cohort members were nominally healthy, though unrecorded immune exposures were likely present. The donor was CMV seronegative and belonged to the group of roughly 330 seronegative cohort members. A peripheral blood sample was collected from each donor, and TCR beta sequencing was performed on peripheral blood mononuclear cells. Genomic DNA extraction from the blood cell samples was performed with the Qiagen DNeasy Blood Extraction Kit. General findings and caveats noted by the study authors: The earlier analysis of approximately 560 of the donors excluded roughly 17 rarely observed V segments, including chromosome 9 orphons, because counts were too low. The authors suggested that the approach could potentially be generalized to other disease states and immunological phenotypes. Only TCR beta chains were sequenced in this cohort, and the absence of alpha or paired-chain data limited detectable features. In a later analysis, HLA-associated TCR beta chains were found to be more clonally expanded and to have lower generation probabilities than equally common non-associated chains. According to a later analysis, TCR association rates differed among HLA loci, with DRB1 alleles showing the most associated TCRs and HLA-C alleles showing the fewest. Specific HLA alleles were associated with 16,951 TCR beta sequences at a false discovery rate of 0.05 in a later analysis. Assigning TCR associations to individual alleles was difficult when HLA alleles, especially DR and DQ, strongly co-occurred. The classifier was reported to diagnose cytomegalovirus status with high specificity and sensitivity in both the original and validation cohorts. In an earlier analysis of some 640 of the donors, most TCR beta V segments were observed in productive rearrangements about 90% or about 30% of the time, broadly matching IMGT annotations. In vitro tests confirmed that three of the cytomegalovirus-associated TCR beta chains recognize cytomegalovirus antigens. CMV serostatus was the only immune exposure information available for the cohort. Presence/absence analyses assumed roughly uniform sequencing depth across donors, an assumption that may not hold. Most TCR sequences were observed very rarely across donors, whereas some public TCRs were present in many individuals. A cluster of highly shared sequence variants was judged likely to represent a technical artifact of the sequencing pipeline. Most CMV-associated TCR beta chains appeared to be HLA-restricted in a later analysis, and the HLA associations seemed to be driven largely by CMV exposure. In the study, around 160 TCR beta chains were listed as associated with cytomegalovirus. HLA typing was unavailable for some donors at each locus, so association tests used only the typed subset. Some IMGT-functional V segments, including TRBV6-2 and TRBV6-3, could not be distinguished by the 87-base-pair reads and were therefore excluded. A further reported finding was that TCR beta sequences accurately predicted the HLA-A and HLA-B alleles for most subjects in the first cohort. Compared with the approximately 700-donor mean, donors in an Asian-associated ancestry cluster had fewer N-insertions in productive TCRs, according to a later genetic analysis. An association between a missense DCLRE1C variant and V-gene and J-gene trimming of TCR beta chains was found in a later genetic analysis and replicated in an independent cohort. Correlated functional status among segregating V segments might reflect linkage disequilibrium, but an unknown experimental factor could not be ruled out. In a later analysis, several top co-occurrence clusters were reported to appear linked to parvovirus B19, influenza, CMV and Epstein-Barr virus.

The receptor chain draws on TRBV4-1 and TRBJ2-1; TRBD2 is perhaps the D gene, given 5 matching bases. The sequence was collected from a boy under 10 years old in good health and CMV-seronegative. Sequencing was performed on PBMCs. The DNA sequence is as follows: TGCGCCAGCAGCCAAGTTCCGGGAAATGCCCGAGAGCAGTTCTTC. This encodes CASSQVPGNAREQFF.